The T cell receptor beta chain under discussion was sequenced for a study of shared clonotypes between healthy human individuals. Study results and caveats: It was only blood that was sampled, and tissue repertoires likely differ.

As concerns this clone: Its cognate antigen is unknown.

CDR3 length equals 14 residues. Germline CDR1 is SEHNR and CDR2 is FQNEAQ (reference sequence). The ends lost 6 bases at V and 3 bases at J; junction bases unmatched: 8. TCRdb's copy holds only in-frame clones and misses some; the assay was immunoSEQ multiplex PCR. This sample has 530,000 or so clones, with nearly 80% found just once. This chain uses TRBV7-9 with TRBJ2-7, with 7 nucleotides matching TRBD1. Sequenced input: PBMCs. This TCR derives from a woman in her forties in good health. Some clones in this sample may be carry-over from other donors' samples. The CDR3 DNA reads as TGTGCCAGCAGTCACGACAGGGCCAACTACGAGCAGTACTTC. Protein sequence: CASSHDRANYEQYF.